This T cell receptor (beta chain) was recorded in a study of T cells in Graves' hyperthyroidism and ophthalmopathy. Study observations and caveats: Most clonotypes expanded in the thyroid (above 0.001) were also present in blood.

On the basis of clinical symptoms, serum thyroxine and TRAb, thyroid ultrasound and orbital computed tomography, diagnoses were made. V dropped 0 bases and J dropped 10 bases, with 13 bases sitting between them. The CDR3 length is 14 residues. CDR1 is DFQATT, CDR2 SNEGSKA, per germline (reference sequence). This clonotype turned up a few times. Its antigen is not known. Amplification yielded TCR beta CDR3 regions, with RNA transcripts as the source. Carried out on the TCR CDR3, a first-round RT-PCR used the HTBI primer set. TCRdb itself ran the multiplex PCR reads through MiXCR, one entry per CDR3 protein. The sample carries 500,000 to 650,000 distinct CDR3 sequences, just under 20% recorded once.

The chain combines TRBV20-1 with TRBJ1-6; D unresolved. The specimen was blood. This receptor was identified in a man aged 35-49 years with Graves' ophthalmopathy. The CDR3 nucleotides read TGCAGTGCTAGAGATCAGGTTCAGAACTCACCCCTCCACTTT. As protein: CSARDQVQNSPLHF.